This T cell receptor (beta chain) was identified during a study of graft-versus-host responses after intestinal transplantation. Study in general: Once they had received anti-thymocyte globulin induction, all recipients took tacrolimus and steroids for 2 to 4 years.

Study-wide points: Allografts from individuals with graft-donor T cell macrochimerism displayed high graft-versus-host to host-versus-graft clonal ratios. Early post-transplant HvG declines were associated with peak circulating GvH clone levels.

Sequencing was performed with immunoSEQ multiplex PCR; in TCRdb, only in-frame clones are kept and a portion is missing. The sample lists 95,000 to 150,000 clones, approximately 96% seen once, with around 3% in the top ten. In the case of this clone: The antigen remains undetermined.

The TCR comes from a human donor who received an intestinal transplant. Sequenced here: unstimulated CD8+ T cells sorted from spleen or lymph node cells, sampled before intestinal transplant.

CDR3 sequence: CASSLFPAYEQYF. CDR3 in DNA: TGTGCCAGCAGCTTATTTCCCGCCTACGAGCAGTACTTC. The chain employs TRBV7-8 and TRBJ2-5; D gene uncertain. The J call is doubtful: the DNA matches TRBJ2-7 better. Germline loops: CDR1 SGHVS, CDR2 FQNEAQ. The CDR3 is 13 residues long.